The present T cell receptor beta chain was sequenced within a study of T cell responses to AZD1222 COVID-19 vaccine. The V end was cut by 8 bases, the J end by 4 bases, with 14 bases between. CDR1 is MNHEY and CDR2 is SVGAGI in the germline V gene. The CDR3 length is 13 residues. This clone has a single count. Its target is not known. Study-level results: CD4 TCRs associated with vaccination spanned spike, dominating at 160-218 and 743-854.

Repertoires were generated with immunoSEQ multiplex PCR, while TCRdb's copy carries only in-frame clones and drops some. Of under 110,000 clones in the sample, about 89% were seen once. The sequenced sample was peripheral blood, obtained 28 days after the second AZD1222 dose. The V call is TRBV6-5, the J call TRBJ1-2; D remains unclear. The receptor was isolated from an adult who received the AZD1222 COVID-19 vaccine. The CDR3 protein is CASAPSELYGYTF. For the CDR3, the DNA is TGTGCCAGCGCTCCGTCTGAGCTCTATGGCTACACCTTC.